This paragraph reports one T cell receptor (beta chain). This receptor's antigen is unknown. Sequencer: Illumina HiSeq 2000. 5'RACE template switching, by which a universal primer site and unique molecular identifiers were added, was used to make TCR beta cDNA libraries. Priming for cDNA synthesis came from the TCR beta constant segment, and two successive PCR amplification steps followed. Regarding the original processing steps: Reads were demultiplexed and grouped by UMI with MIGEC, and clonotypes were assembled and quantified with MiTCR. To exclude erroneous sequences, any TCR cDNA sequence not supported by at least two reads was discarded. Downstream repertoire analysis used the tcR package, and clonotypes were matched across fractions by CDR3 nucleotide sequence plus V segment. VDJmatch was used to annotate antigen specificity against VDJdb, with one amino acid substitution allowed in CDR3. TCRdb reprocessed the reads and assigns one entry to each CDR3 protein sequence, leaving out DNA. The V and J calls shown here were made by TCRdb, not taken from the authors' results. The sample table gives 350,000 to 450,000 distinct CDR3 sequences. The ten largest clones take up roughly 5.5% of the sample.

This entry is derived from a study of T cells expressing NK-cell markers (dated by TCRdb to about 2020). Looking at the study overall: About 8 donors provided sorted CD3+CD56+NKG2C+, CD3+CD56+NKG2C- and CD3+CD56-NKG2C+ T-cell subsets, whose TCR beta-chain repertoires were profiled. Sequencing of the libraries produced 2 x 150 bp reads on Illumina HiSeq 2000/2500, MiSeq or NextSeq. Among the eight sequenced donors, seven were HCMV-seropositive and one was HCMV-seronegative. All eight donors whose samples were sequenced were randomly selected healthy volunteers, three of them men and five women.

The paper as a whole reports these results and caveats: Those dominant clonotypes were again the most abundant among CD3+CD56-NKG2C+ cells in a handful of donors, at roughly 28.3-60.1%. In a handful of donors, the dominant CD3+CD56+NKG2C+ clonotypes were among the top 10 CD8+ clonotypes and accounted for about 1.0-7.5% of CD8+ T cells. Whether the expanded NKG2C-expressing T cell clones were specific for HCMV antigens was left unclear.

To determine HCMV serostatus, a commercial ELISA kit was used to detect HCMV-specific IgG in serum. Peripheral blood mononuclear cells were isolated from blood by Ficoll density gradient centrifugation. Material: blood T cells: a sorted CD56 or NKG2C T cell subset, CD4+ or CD8+ T cells, or bulk PBMC T cells (not recorded which). This TCR derives from a man aged 18-69 years in good health.

The CDR3 protein: CASGYRDQPQHF. The V gene is TRBV28 and the J gene is TRBJ1-5; TCRdb outputs TRBD1, but without DNA this stays unchecked. Its CDR3 holds 12 amino acids, cysteine through phenylalanine. The DNA is not on file. The germline V gene gives CDR1 as MDHEN and CDR2 as SYDVKM.